One sample yielded the 29 T cell receptor beta chains listed below, sequenced in a study of shared clonotypes between healthy human individuals. TCRdb keeps only in-frame clones here, not all; method: immunoSEQ multiplex PCR. The sample shows millions of clones, roughly 91% of them seen only once. Naive CD8 cells lacked CD45RO, underwent positive selection for CCR7 and left out terminally differentiated effector memory CD45RA+ cells. The specimen sequenced was naive CD8+ T cells from PBMCs. Receptors originate from a man in his late teens or twenties in good health. Some clones in this sample may be carry-over from other donors' samples.

The rearrangement joins TRBV9 to TRBJ1-1; D is ambiguous. From germline, CDR1 is SGDLS and CDR2 YYNGEE. This CDR3 region has 12 residues. V lost 3 bases to trimming and J lost 6 bases, with 9 bases between them. The CDR3 is CASSAQEAEAFF. The CDR3 DNA reads as TGTGCCAGCAGCGCCCAGGAGGCTGAAGCTTTCTTT.

The chain has TRBV6-5 and TRBJ2-1; TRBD1 aligns across 9 bases. Trimming took 6 bases from V and 2 from J; bases not matched to a gene: 5. Per germline, CDR1 MNHEY and CDR2 SVGAGI. The CDR3 runs 15 residues. The CDR3 DNA follows: TGTGCCAGCAGCCCTACAGGGGGCACCTACAATGAGCAGTTCTTC. This encodes CASSPTGGTYNEQFF.

This clone was counted between two and nine times. The chain joins TRBV10-3 to TRBJ1-1, with D perhaps matching TRBD1 (6 bases). Looked up from germline, CDR1 is ENHRY and CDR2 is SYGVKD. This CDR3 is 13 amino acids long. V was cut by 5 bases and J by 1 base, with 8 bases left in between. CDR3 DNA: TGTGCCATCAGTAAGACAGGGAACACTGAAGCTTTCTTT. It is translated as CAISKTGNTEAFF.

The chain uses TRBV7-9 and TRBJ1-4, with unresolved D. With 4 bases removed from V and 0 bases from J, the gap between germline ends came to 6 bases. This CDR3 spans 14 amino acids. Germline V gene data show CDR1 as SEHNR and CDR2 as FQNEAQ (reference sequence). The CDR3: CASSWGPTNEKLFF. The CDR3 DNA sequence: TGTGCCAGCAGCTGGGGTCCAACTAATGAAAAACTGTTTTTT.

This sequence joins TRBV4-3 and TRBJ2-7; 9 bases line up with TRBD2. The CDR3 contains 18 residues. With 2 bases clipped from V and 1 base from J, the junction kept 12 bases outside the gene matches. Germline values: CDR1 LGHNA, CDR2 YSLEER. Written as DNA, the CDR3 is TGCGCCAGCAGCCAAACTTGGCTAGCGGGAAAGGAATCCTACGAGCAGTACTTC. This sequence encodes CASSQTWLAGKESYEQYF.

The rearrangement links TRBV28 to TRBJ1-2, with D tentatively TRBD1 (6 bases). Deletions cut 6 bases from V and 3 bases from J, with 17 bases between. The CDR3 is made up of 15 amino acids. The germline CDR1 and CDR2 sequences are MDHEN and SYDVKM. The CDR3 protein is CASRWLGEGDYGYTF. CDR3 DNA sequence: TGTGCCAGCAGATGGTTGGGGGAGGGGGACTATGGCTACACCTTC.

V is TRBV25-1 and J is TRBJ1-2; perhaps TRBD1 as D (6 bases). Germline loops: CDR1 MGHDK, CDR2 SYGVNS. Trimming removed 1 base from V and 3 bases from J, with 12 bases in between. The length of the CDR3 is 15 residues. The DNA of the CDR3 is TGTGCCAGCAGTGAATTTGGGGGGCTCGACTATGGCTACACCTTC. As protein: CASSEFGGLDYGYTF.

The rearrangement uses TRBV14 and TRBJ1-2; D possibly corresponds to TRBD1 (5 bases). The CDR3 is 15 amino acids. V lost 1 base and J 5 bases, leaving 14 bases between the germline ends. Germline V gene lookup returns CDR1 SGHDN and CDR2 FVKESK. The CDR3 region is CASSQVIGTSYGYTF. The CDR3 coding sequence is TGTGCCAGCAGCCAAGTTATCGGGACGTCTTATGGCTACACCTTC.

The gene calls are TRBV11-2 and TRBJ2-7, with 10 nucleotides matching TRBD1. The CDR3 loop spans 16 amino acids. Germline trimming cut 1 base from V and 6 bases from J; bases unmatched to any gene: 9. Germline CDR1 reads SGHAT; CDR2 reads FQNNGV. CDR3 region: CASSLGTGQGVREQYF. CDR3 DNA: TGTGCCAGCAGCTTAGGAACTGGACAGGGGGTACGCGAGCAGTACTTC. Full variable domain (outside the CDR3, taken from reference TRBV11-2 and TRBJ2-7): EAGVAQSPRYKIIEKRQSVAFWCNPISGHATLYWYQQILGQGPKLLIQFQNNGVVDDSQLPKDRFSAERLKGVDSTLKIQPAKLEDSAVYLCASSLGTGQGVREQYFGPGTRLTVT.

This rearrangement joins TRBV7-9 to TRBJ1-2, with TRBD1 identical over 7 bases. With 5 bases clipped from V and 8 bases from J, the junction kept 26 bases outside the gene matches. Per germline, CDR1 SEHNR and CDR2 FQNEAQ (reference sequence). The CDR3 runs 19 residues. This CDR3 reads CASSLGIRKGQATREGYTF. DNA for the CDR3: TGTGCCAGCAGCCTGGGTATTAGGAAAGGACAGGCCACTAGAGAAGGCTACACCTTC.

V gene TRBV28 combines with J gene TRBJ2-5; 8 bases align to TRBD2. CDR3 length equals 15 residues. From germline, CDR1 is MDHEN and CDR2 SYDVKM. V gave up 1 base and J gave up 3 bases; unmatched junction bases: 4. In nucleotides, the CDR3 is TGTGCCAGCAGTTTATTGACTAGCGCTGAAGAGACCCAGTACTTC. Amino acid sequence: CASSLLTSAEETQYF.

The V and J genes are TRBV15 and TRBJ2-5, with 8 bases that match TRBD1. Per germline, CDR1 LNHNV and CDR2 YYDKDF (reference sequence). J was trimmed by 3 bases and V by 1 base; bases with no gene match: 7. The CDR3 sequence is 16 residues long. The CDR3 DNA reads as TGTGCCACCAGCAGAGGGGGCAGGGGGCTAGAAGAGACCCAGTACTTC. The encoded protein is CATSRGGRGLEETQYF.

J is TRBJ2-1 and V is TRBV7-3, with TRBD2 identical over 7 bases. Germline V CDR1 and CDR2: SGHTA, FQGTGA. CDR3 length: 16 amino acids. V lost 4 bases, J lost 4 bases, and 10 bases stayed unmatched. The CDR3 loop reads CASSWEGIAAYNEQFF. DNA for the CDR3: TGTGCCAGCAGCTGGGAGGGGATAGCTGCATACAATGAGCAGTTCTTC.

CDR3 amino acids: CASSLMGDGGEETQYF. The CDR3 DNA reads as TGTGCCAGCAGCTTAATGGGGGACGGGGGTGAAGAGACCCAGTACTTC. The chain joins TRBV7-3 to TRBJ2-5, with a tentative D call TRBD2 (6 bases). This CDR3 spans 16 amino acids. V was pared by 1 base and J by 3 bases, with 15 bases between. CDR1 is SGHTA and CDR2 is FQGTGA in the germline V gene.

The genes are TRBV13 and TRBJ1-1; D gene uncertain. The CDR3 spans 10 residues. Trimming took 10 bases from V and 0 from J, leaving 3 bases between them. Looked up from germline, CDR1 is PRHDT and CDR2 is FYEKMQ (reference sequence). The CDR3 sequence is CATLNTEAFF. The CDR3 nucleotides read TGTGCCACCCTGAACACTGAAGCTTTCTTT.

J is TRBJ1-1 and V is TRBV7-3; the D gene is possibly TRBD1 (6 bases). There are 14 residues in the CDR3. Trimming pared 4 bases from V and 6 bases from J, leaving 15 bases between. From germline, CDR1 is SGHTA and CDR2 FQGTGA. The DNA of the CDR3 is TGTGCCAGCAGCTCGTCAGGGGCGGGCTCTGAAGCTTTCTTT. The encoded protein is CASSSSGAGSEAFF. Combining the CDR3 with reference TRBV7-3 and TRBJ1-1 gives the whole variable domain GAGVSQTPSNKVTEKGKYVELRCDPISGHTALYWYRQSLGQGPEFLIYFQGTGAADDSGLPNDRFFAVRPEGSVSTLKIQRTERGDSAVYLCASSSSGAGSEAFFGQGTRLTVV.

The chain carries TRBV4-2 and TRBJ2-7, with TRBD1 as a possible D gene (5 bases). The CDR3 has 15 residues. V was trimmed by 1 base and J by 4 bases, leaving 14 bases between them. CDR1 is LGHNA, CDR2 YNFKEQ, per germline. CDR3 DNA: TGTGCCAGCAGCCAAGCACAGGCCCTAGAGTACGAGCAGTACTTC. This encodes CASSQAQALEYEQYF.

In this sample, this clone turned up a few times. The chain combines TRBV2 with TRBJ2-7, with 7 bases aligning to TRBD2. The V gene's germline CDR1 is SNHLY and CDR2 FYNNEI. The J segment lost 11 bases and the V segment lost 3 bases, leaving 4 bases of the junction unmatched. This CDR3 has 11 amino acids. As DNA, the CDR3 is TGTGCCAGCAGTGAGGCGCTAGCGGAGTACTTC. It is translated as CASSEALAEYF.

Only one count was recorded for this clone. This chain uses TRBV4-2 with TRBJ2-1; 10 nucleotides align to TRBD2. Germline loops: CDR1 LGHNA, CDR2 YNFKEQ. The CDR3 covers 17 residues. V lost 4 bases, J lost 5 bases, and 11 bases stayed unmatched. The CDR3 loop is CASSLPGASGGNNEQFF. Here the CDR3 DNA reads TGTGCCAGCAGCCTACCCGGGGCTAGCGGGGGAAACAATGAGCAGTTCTTC.

This clone was picked up a small number of times. Other DNA sequences in the sample encode the same CDR3. As DNA, the CDR3 is TGTGCCAGCAGCAGGTCTGGGGCCAACGTCCTGACTTTC. Its translation is CASSRSGANVLTF. The chain has TRBV9 and TRBJ2-6; D call uncertain. CDR1 is SGDLS, CDR2 YYNGEE, per germline. Between the trimmed V and J ends, which lost 4 bases and 1 base, there was a span of 3 bases. This CDR3 is 13 amino acids long.

This chain connects TRBV7-9 to TRBJ2-7; D is perhaps TRBD1 (6 bases). Germline V lookup: CDR1 SEHNR, CDR2 FQNEAQ (reference sequence). V dropped 4 bases and J dropped 3 bases, with 13 bases sitting between them. The CDR3 extends over 14 amino acids. CDR3 nucleotide sequence: TGTGCCAGCAGCTGGACAGCGGCGGGCTACGAGCAGTACTTC. Translating it yields CASSWTAAGYEQYF.

This clone has a handful of counts. The CDR3 loop is CASSPPFVYMNTEAFF. The CDR3 DNA reads as TGTGCCAGCTCACCACCCTTCGTATATATGAACACTGAAGCTTTCTTT. The chain carries TRBV18 and TRBJ1-1, with unresolved D. Trimming took off 0 bases at V and 0 bases at J, with 11 bases between the two ends. The CDR3 is made up of 16 amino acids. Germline CDR1 reads KGHSH; CDR2 reads LQKENI.

The genes are TRBV4-1 and TRBJ1-1, with D unclear. Germline CDR1 MGHRA, CDR2 YSYEKL. The germline V and J ends were trimmed by 3 bases and 0 bases, with 8 bases remaining between them. CDR3 length: 14 residues. Here the CDR3 DNA reads TGCGCCAGCAGCCATCCCTATCTGAACACTGAAGCTTTCTTT. It specifies CASSHPYLNTEAFF.

V is TRBV7-8 and J is TRBJ2-7; 12 nucleotides line up with TRBD1. Losses at the gene ends were 5 bases for V and 4 bases for J; bases not matched to a gene: 6. Germline V gene lookup returns CDR1 SGHVS and CDR2 FQNEAQ. The CDR3 spans 15 residues. The CDR3 bases are TGTGCCAGCAGCGATGGGACAGGGGGCAGGTACGAGCAGTACTTC. As protein: CASSDGTGGRYEQYF.

The chain is built from TRBV5-6 and TRBJ2-1; tentatively, D is TRBD1 (6 bases). The V end was cut by 4 bases, the J end by 4 bases, with 9 bases between. Germline V gene sequence: CDR1 SGHDT, CDR2 YYEEEE. The CDR3 totals 13 residues. In DNA, the CDR3 is TGTGCCAGCAGCGTGGACAGTTACAATGAGCAGTTCTTC. It encodes CASSVDSYNEQFF.

This sequence joins TRBV5-1 and TRBJ2-1; either TRBD1 or TRBD2 may fit D (5 bases each). The CDR3 loop spans 16 amino acids. CDR1 is SGHRS, CDR2 YFSETQ, per germline. Trimming left V 3 bases short and J 1 base short, with 14 bases between. CDR3 nucleotides: TGCGCCAGCAGCTACTGGGCGAGGGGTTCCTACAATGAGCAGTTCTTC. This encodes CASSYWARGSYNEQFF.

With regard to this clone: This CDR3 is also generated by other DNA sequences in the sample. V usage is TRBV4-1 and J usage is TRBJ1-1; 10 bases match TRBD1. CDR1 and CDR2 (germline): MGHRA, YSYEKL. Trimming removed 4 bases from V and 2 bases from J; junction bases left unmatched: 1. The CDR3 consists of 14 residues. CDR3 in amino acids: CASSRQGANTEAFF. CDR3 DNA sequence: TGCGCCAGCAGCCGACAGGGGGCAAACACTGAAGCTTTCTTT.

This clone was seen only a few times. The genes are TRBV7-2 and TRBJ1-2; 8 positions agree with TRBD1. V shed 10 bases and J 5 bases; nucleotides not matched to a gene: 12. CDR1 is SGHTA, CDR2 FQGNSA, per germline. CDR3 length: 14 residues. The CDR3 protein is CATDRDRLKYGYTF. The CDR3 DNA reads as TGTGCCACCGACCGGGACAGGTTAAAATATGGCTACACCTTC.

With respect to this clone: The sample has other DNA sequences that encode this CDR3 too. V usage is TRBV27 and J usage is TRBJ2-7; D ambiguous. With 3 bases removed from V and 2 bases from J, the gap between germline ends came to 8 bases. CDR3 size: 13 residues. Germline assignment: CDR1 MNHEY and CDR2 SMNVEV (reference sequence). The CDR3 sequence: CASSLWGPYEQYF. Here the CDR3 DNA reads TGTGCCAGCAGTTTGTGGGGTCCCTACGAGCAGTACTTC.